These T cell receptor beta chains were read from a single sample in a study of CD8 T cells in ankylosing spondylitis. TCRdb passed the 5' RACE reads through MiXCR, listing each CDR3 protein once. The sample carries around 450,000 distinct CDR3 sequences, about 24% recorded once. Specimen: blood, either unsorted or a sorted T cell fraction (not recorded which). The source of these receptors is a male donor with ankylosing spondylitis. The CDR3 runs from the conserved cysteine through the conserved F or W. A D gene is named only where the DNA matches it firmly. Clone size appears in some rows only: once, few, many, or a class for an expanded clone.

v_call,j_call,clone_size,d_call,cdr3_nt,cdr3_aa
TRBV20-1,TRBJ2-3,.,TRBD2,TGCAGTGCTAGAGTGGTTGCGGGAGCCGATACGCAGTATTTT,CSARVVAGADTQYF
TRBV20-1,TRBJ2-2,.,TRBD2,TGCAGTGCTAGCCGACTAGCGGGAGGACTTAACACCGGGGAGCTGTTTTTT,CSASRLAGGLNTGELFF
TRBV28,TRBJ2-7,few,.,TGTGCCTCCTTTGCGGGTTCCTACGAGCAGTACTTC,CASFAGSYEQYF
TRBV12-3/TRBV12-4,TRBJ1-1,.,.,TGTGCCAGCAGTTGGGGGGAACTAAACACTGAAGCTTTCTTT,CASSWGELNTEAFF
TRBV7-2,TRBJ1-1,few,.,TGTGCCAGCAGCTTAGGGAGGCTAGTGAACACTGAAGCTTTCTTT,CASSLGRLVNTEAFF
TRBV2,TRBJ2-7,many,TRBD2,TGTGCCAGCAGCCCCAGGGAGGGCACCTACGAGCAGTACTTC,CASSPREGTYEQYF
TRBV11-3,TRBJ2-7,.,.,TGTGCCAGCAGCTTAGACCACTATGGGGGGAGCGGCGAGCAGTACTTC,CASSLDHYGGSGEQYF
TRBV29-1,TRBJ2-1,.,.,TGCAGCGTTGAAGAAGGGGGAGGGCCCGGTGAGCAGTTCTTC,CSVEEGGGPGEQFF
TRBV20-1,TRBJ2-5,.,.,TGCAGTGCTATAGGGGGAGGGCCATCAAAGACCCAGTACTTC,CSAIGGGPSKTQYF
TRBV3-1,TRBJ1-5,.,.,TGTGCCAGCAGCCAAGTCCCCGATCAGCCCCAGCATTTT,CASSQVPDQPQHF
TRBV3-1,TRBJ2-1,few,.,TGTGCCAGCAGCCCTTACCGCCCCACAGGGCGTCTCTACAATGAGCAGTTCTTC,CASSPYRPTGRLYNEQFF
TRBV18,TRBJ1-3,once,.,TGTGCCAGCTCACCGACAGATAATGGAAACACCATATATTTT,CASSPTDNGNTIYF
TRBV5-5,TRBJ2-5,.,.,TGTGCCAGCAGCTTGTGGTCCGAGACCCAGTACTTC,CASSLWSETQYF
TRBV5-1,TRBJ2-1,.,.,TGCGCCAGCAGCCCACTAGGAATCAATGAGCAGTTCTTC,CASSPLGINEQFF
TRBV20-1,TRBJ2-7,.,TRBD1,TGCAGTGCTAGACCGGACAGGTACGAGCAGTACTTC,CSARPDRYEQYF
TRBV29-1,TRBJ2-5,few,TRBD2,TGCAGCGTTGCGGGGGGGTCGGAGACCCAGTACTTC,CSVAGGSETQYF
TRBV7-7,TRBJ2-2,.,TRBD2,TGTGCCAGCAGCTCCGGGACTAGGGCCGGGGAGCTGTTTTTT,CASSSGTRAGELFF
TRBV5-1,TRBJ2-1,.,.,TGCGCCAGCAGCCCGGGACTCACCTCCTACAATGAGCAGTTCTTC,CASSPGLTSYNEQFF
TRBV7-9,TRBJ2-2,few,TRBD2,TGTGCCAGCAGCTTGGACGGACTAGCGGGGGGCACCGGGGAGCTGTTTTTT,CASSLDGLAGGTGELFF
TRBV2,TRBJ2-1,.,.,TGTGCCAGCAGTGTTGAGGGGCGCCACAATGAGCAGTTCTTC,CASSVEGRHNEQFF
TRBV24-1,TRBJ2-2,.,TRBD1,TGTGCCACCGGGGGACAGGCGAACACCGGGGAGCTGTTTTTT,CATGGQANTGELFF
TRBV14,TRBJ1-3,.,.,TGTGCCAGCAGGAAATCGGTCGGAGCCTCTGGAAACACCATATATTTT,CASRKSVGASGNTIYF
TRBV4-2,TRBJ2-1,.,.,TGTGCCAGCAGCCCTGAAGAAGGAAGTAATTACAATGAGCAGTTCTTC,CASSPEEGSNYNEQFF
TRBV20-1,TRBJ2-3,.,.,TGCAGTGCTAGTCGGGTCGGTAGCACAGATACGCAGTATTTT,CSASRVGSTDTQYF
TRBV7-2,TRBJ2-7,.,.,TGTGCCAGCAGCTTAGGGAGCGGGACAAGCCGTACGCAGCAGTACTTC,CASSLGSGTSRTQQYF
TRBV18,TRBJ2-7,.,TRBD2,TGTGCCAGCTCACCGCCGGTTAGCGGGAGTTACGAGCAGTACTTC,CASSPPVSGSYEQYF
TRBV5-1,TRBJ1-4,.,TRBD1,TGCGCCAGCAGCTCGGGACAGGGAGATGAAAAACTGTTTTTT,CASSSGQGDEKLFF
TRBV7-9,TRBJ2-3,.,.,TGTGCCAGCAGCGGCCCCGGGACACCAACTTCTTCAGATACGCAGTATTTT,CASSGPGTPTSSDTQYF
TRBV29-1,TRBJ2-2,few,.,TGCAGCGTTGACAGGGTCAACACCGGGGAGCTGTTTTTT,CSVDRVNTGELFF
TRBV10-3,TRBJ2-1,.,.,TGTGCCATCAGCCCCAGCGGAAATCTAGGCAATGAGCAGTTCTTC,CAISPSGNLGNEQFF
TRBV20-1,TRBJ2-3,.,TRBD2,TGCAGTGCTAGATGGTCTAGCGGGAGATCAGATACGCAGTATTTT,CSARWSSGRSDTQYF
TRBV20-1,TRBJ1-5,.,.,TGCAGTGGCGCGGGGGGGAGCAATCAGCCCCAGCATTTT,CSGAGGSNQPQHF
TRBV9,TRBJ2-1,few,TRBD2,TGTGCCAGCAGCGGGCCTAGCGGGAGGGATAGCAATGAGCAGTTCTTC,CASSGPSGRDSNEQFF
TRBV11-3,TRBJ2-2,.,.,TGTGCCAGCACCGGGACGGCGACCGGGGAGCTGTTTTTT,CASTGTATGELFF
TRBV7-2,TRBJ2-1,.,TRBD2,TGTGCCAGCAGCTTATTAGCTAGCGGGAGAGAGGATGAGCAGTTCTTC,CASSLLASGREDEQFF
TRBV12-3/TRBV12-4,TRBJ2-1,.,TRBD2,TGTGCCAGCAGTTTCGTGAGGAAGGTTCTAGCGGAGGGCAATGAGCAGTTCTTC,CASSFVRKVLAEGNEQFF
TRBV5-1,TRBJ1-2,few,TRBD1,TGCGCCAGCAGCCCGTCTCAGGGGGGCCACTATGGCTACACCTTC,CASSPSQGGHYGYTF
TRBV20-1,TRBJ2-1,few,.,TGCAGTGCTAGAGATAGGGGGGAGTTTGACAATGAGCAGTTCTTC,CSARDRGEFDNEQFF
TRBV9,TRBJ2-1,.,.,TGTGCCAGCAGCGTCGTCTTAAGCTCCTACAATGAGCAGTTCTTC,CASSVVLSSYNEQFF
TRBV7-2,TRBJ2-1,.,.,TGTGCCAGCAGCCCACAGGGAGCCTACAATGAGCAGTTCTTC,CASSPQGAYNEQFF
TRBV5-1,TRBJ2-4,many,.,TGCGCCAGCAGCCCCGGGGGCATCAAAAACATTCAGTACTTC,CASSPGGIKNIQYF
TRBV4-2,TRBJ2-5,few,TRBD1,TGTGCCAGCAGCCCAAGATCGGGGACAGAAGAGACCCAGTACTTC,CASSPRSGTEETQYF
TRBV9,TRBJ2-1,.,TRBD1,TGTGCCAGCAGCGTAGCTACGGGACAGCTTCAAAATGAGCAGTTCTTC,CASSVATGQLQNEQFF
TRBV5-1,TRBJ2-2,few,TRBD1,TGCGCCAGCAGCTTGCAGGGGGCCGTCGGGGAGCTGTTTTTT,CASSLQGAVGELFF
TRBV6-1,TRBJ2-1,.,TRBD2,TGTGCCAGCAGTAAAAGGCTCGGGACTAGCTCCAATGAGCAGTTCTTC,CASSKRLGTSSNEQFF
TRBV2,TRBJ2-3,.,TRBD2,TGTGCCACCCAACCCACTAGCGGGAGTACAGATACGCAGTATTTT,CATQPTSGSTDTQYF
TRBV10-3,TRBJ1-4,.,.,TGTGCCATCAGTGAGTCGACCGGGAAACTGTTTTTT,CAISESTGKLFF
TRBV7-9,TRBJ1-1,many,.,TGTGCCAGCAGCTTAGTTGGCAGGGAGAAAGCTTTCTTT,CASSLVGREKAFF
TRBV5-1,TRBJ1-1,.,.,TGCGCCAGCAGCTCACGACTTGCGAACACTGAAGCTTTCTTT,CASSSRLANTEAFF
TRBV12-3/TRBV12-4,TRBJ1-5,many,.,TGTGCCAGCAGTTTAGAGGGGCCGAGCAATCAGCCCCAGCATTTT,CASSLEGPSNQPQHF
TRBV2,TRBJ2-1,few,.,TGTGCCAGCAGTGTCGTAGGGACGGCGAATGAGCAGTTCTTC,CASSVVGTANEQFF
TRBV7-9,TRBJ1-1,.,.,TGTGCCAGCAGCTTGTTGGATGAAGCTTTCTTT,CASSLLDEAFF
TRBV15,TRBJ2-1,few,.,TGTGCCATGTCCAGCAGGGGATATTACAATGAGCAGTTCTTC,CAMSSRGYYNEQFF
TRBV5-1,TRBJ1-1,many,TRBD1,TGCGCCAGCAGCTTGGAAGGACAGGGGACGAACACTGAAGCTTTCTTT,CASSLEGQGTNTEAFF